A single sample gave rise to the 13 T cell receptor beta chains below, sequenced in a study of T-cell reconstitution after alpha-beta-depleted transplantation in children. Unique molecular identifiers were used in preparing the TCRbeta library. TCRdb used MiXCR to reprocess the PCR reads, holding one entry per CDR3 protein. The data hold more than 120,000 distinct CDR3 sequences, with about 9% observed a single time. Sequenced material: PBMCs, mostly from graft donor cells, taken 180 days after TCRalphabeta/CD19-depleted stem cell transplant. The receptors stem from a female patient younger than 10 who had a stem cell transplant for congenital amegakaryocytic thrombocytopenia, so the T cells may come from the graft donor.

This clonotype was counted many times. V gene TRBV12-3 or TRBV12-4 combines with J gene TRBJ1-1, with 8 bases lining up with TRBD1. The CDR3 runs 13 residues. J gave up 5 bases and V 8 bases, and 7 bases lay outside the gene matches. The CDR3 DNA reads TGTGCCAGCCATGACAGGGGTGAAACTGAAGCTTTCTTT. As protein: CASHDRGETEAFF.

This clonotype has a count of ten or more. The V gene is TRBV20-1, the J gene TRBJ2-1; D not resolved. Trimming left V 6 bases short and J 7 bases short, with 7 bases between. The CDR3 covers 10 residues. CDR1 is DFQATT, CDR2 SNEGSKA, per germline (reference sequence). The CDR3 reads CSALRNEQFF. The DNA for the CDR3 is TGCAGTGCACTACGGAATGAGCAGTTCTTC.

In its sample, this clonotype was seen a few times. This sequence joins TRBV19 and TRBJ2-2; 7 bases align to TRBD1. This CDR3 has 15 amino acids. After removal of 5 bases from V and 3 bases from J, the junction contained 6 bases not matched to a gene. Germline CDR1 LNHDA, CDR2 SQIVND (reference sequence). The CDR3 spells CASSFQGDYTGELFF. The CDR3 DNA follows: TGTGCCAGTAGTTTTCAGGGGGATTACACCGGGGAGCTGTTTTTT.

The table lists this clonotype with many counts. This sequence joins TRBV5-1 and TRBJ2-7; TRBD1 aligns across 8 bases. CDR3 length equals 14 residues. V lost 4 bases and J lost 3; bases outside the gene matches: 6. Germline loops: CDR1 SGHRS, CDR2 YFSETQ. Here the CDR3 DNA reads TGCGCCAGCAGCCAAGGACAGGGTCTCTACGAGCAGTACTTC. It specifies CASSQGQGLYEQYF.

In this sample, this clonotype turned up many times. This chain joins TRBV28 and TRBJ2-3; D is perhaps TRBD1 (6 bases). The CDR3 runs 14 residues. The ends were cut back, 5 bases at V and 0 bases at J, with 9 bases in the middle. In germline, CDR1 is MDHEN, CDR2 SYDVKM. The CDR3 DNA reads TGTGCCAGCAGTCTCAGGGGTAGCACAGATACGCAGTATTTT. Translation gives CASSLRGSTDTQYF.

This clonotype appeared many times. The rearrangement uses TRBV3-1 and TRBJ2-3, with D perhaps being TRBD1 or TRBD2 (5 bases each). CDR3 length equals 14 residues. Trimming left V 4 bases short and J 5 bases short, with 13 bases between. Germline CDR1 and CDR2: LGHDT and YNNKEL (reference sequence). CDR3 protein: CASSLGRAGDTQYF. The CDR3 DNA is TGTGCCAGCAGCCTGGGGCGCGCGGGAGATACGCAGTATTTT.

This clonotype appeared a few times. This chain uses TRBV4-2 with TRBJ2-3, with 7 bases identical to TRBD2. With 0 bases clipped from V and 2 bases from J, the junction kept 11 bases outside the gene matches. The germline V gene encodes CDR1 LGHNA and CDR2 YNFKEQ. CDR3 length equals 18 residues. The CDR3 DNA reads TGTGCCAGCAGCCAAGAGAAAAGGTCCAGCGGGATCACAGATACGCAGTATTTT. It codes for CASSQEKRSSGITDTQYF.

There are a few counts of this clonotype. The rearrangement uses TRBV11-2 and TRBJ2-1; TRBD2 might be the D (5 bases). Between the trimmed V and J ends, which lost 1 base and 7 bases, there was a span of 14 bases. This CDR3 is 15 amino acids long. The germline gives CDR1 SGHAT, CDR2 FQNNGV. The CDR3 bases are TGTGCCAGCAGCTTAGTGGGAGCGACGGGTAATGAGCAGTTCTTC. Amino acids: CASSLVGATGNEQFF. Drawing the rest from reference TRBV11-2 and TRBJ2-1, the complete variable domain is EAGVAQSPRYKIIEKRQSVAFWCNPISGHATLYWYQQILGQGPKLLIQFQNNGVVDDSQLPKDRFSAERLKGVDSTLKIQPAKLEDSAVYLCASSLVGATGNEQFFGPGTRLTVL.

This clonotype was counted at least ten times. This chain uses TRBV4-2 with TRBJ2-7, with TRBD1 matching over 9 bases. CDR1 is LGHNA, CDR2 YNFKEQ, per germline. J was trimmed by 3 bases and V by 1 base; bases with no gene match: 1. CDR3 size: 14 residues. CDR3 amino acids: CASSQGTGDYEQYF. DNA of the CDR3: TGTGCCAGCAGCCAAGGGACAGGGGACTACGAGCAGTACTTC.

The chain couples TRBV5-6 to TRBJ1-6; the D gene is possibly TRBD1 (6 bases). The V gene's germline CDR1 is SGHDT and CDR2 YYEEEE. Trimming took off 6 bases at V and 3 bases at J, with 10 bases between the two ends. There are 14 residues in the CDR3. CDR3 amino acids: CASKGQLYNSPLHF. In DNA form, the CDR3 reads TGTGCCAGCAAGGGACAACTCTATAATTCACCCCTCCACTTT.

Regarding this clonotype: With a much larger clone just one base away, this may be a read error. The rearrangement joins TRBV20-1 to TRBJ2-3, with D uncertain. CDR3 length: 10 amino acids. CDR1 is DFQATT, CDR2 SNEGSKA, per germline (reference sequence). The CDR3 bases are TGCTGTGCTACGAGCGATACGCAGTATTTT. Encoded protein: CCATSDTQYF.

The gene calls are TRBV19 and TRBJ2-6, with D perhaps given as TRBD1 or TRBD2 (6 bases each). Germline assignment: CDR1 LNHDA and CDR2 SQIVND (reference sequence). V was cut by 7 bases and J by 3 bases, with 16 bases left in between. This CDR3 spans 16 amino acids. In DNA form, the CDR3 reads TGTGCCAGTACCCCCTTACAGGGAGGTGGGGCCAACGTCCTGACTTTC. Protein: CASTPLQGGGANVLTF.

This clonotype was seen only a few times. V gene TRBV9 combines with J gene TRBJ2-2, with D perhaps TRBD1 or TRBD2 (5 bases each). The V end lost 3 bases, the J end lost 0 bases, and 12 bases lay between the germline ends. The length of the CDR3 is 16 residues. CDR1 is SGDLS and CDR2 is YYNGEE in the germline V gene. The CDR3 coding sequence is TGTGCCAGCAGCGGAGGGGTCCGAGCGAACACCGGGGAGCTGTTTTTT. Protein sequence: CASSGGVRANTGELFF.